The 5 T cell receptor beta chains reported below all come from one sample, sequenced in a study of cytomegalovirus exposure and HLA in healthy donors. The PCR contained 60 Vbeta and 13 Jbeta primers. Generated by immunoSEQ multiplex PCR, the TCRdb table keeps only in-frame clones and is missing some. Among some 140,000 clones listed, less than 85% were seen once. Material for sequencing was PBMCs. Source of these receptors: a man aged 40-50 years in good health and CMV-seronegative.

This clone was found a few times. The chain recombines TRBV7-3 with TRBJ2-3; 7 nucleotides align to TRBD2. V lost 0 bases and J lost 3; bases outside the gene matches: 6. The germline CDR1 and CDR2 sequences are SGHTA and FQGTGA. CDR3 size: 16 residues. This CDR3 is CASSLTGTGGTDTQYF. CDR3 bases: TGTGCCAGCAGCTTAACCGGCACCGGGGGGACAGATACGCAGTATTTT.

V usage is TRBV6-1 and J usage is TRBJ2-1, with 12 bases aligning to TRBD2. CDR1 is MNHNS and CDR2 is SASEGT in the germline V gene. The CDR3 runs to 18 residues. J was trimmed by 6 bases and V by 2 bases; bases with no gene match: 11. This CDR3 reads CASSEMIMGLAGINEQFF. For the CDR3, the DNA is TGTGCCAGCAGTGAAATGATTATGGGACTAGCGGGTATCAATGAGCAGTTCTTC.

This chain links TRBV5-1 with TRBJ2-7, with 7 bases that match TRBD2. The CDR3 is made up of 16 amino acids. Germline loops: CDR1 SGHRS, CDR2 YFSETQ. J was trimmed by 5 bases and V by 1 base; bases with no gene match: 12. CDR3: CASSLSLLGGLDEQYF. CDR3 in DNA: TGCGCCAGCAGCTTGTCCCTGTTGGGAGGGCTCGACGAGCAGTACTTC.

This sequence joins TRBV27 and TRBJ2-1, with a weak D call TRBD1 (5 bases). With 6 bases removed from V and 4 bases from J, the gap between germline ends came to 10 bases. This CDR3 comprises 13 residues. Germline-derived CDR1 and CDR2 are MNHEY and SMNVEV (reference sequence). CDR3 residues: CASSKTGYNEQFF. As DNA, the CDR3 is TGTGCCAGCAGCAAAACAGGTTACAATGAGCAGTTCTTC.

In this sample, this clone turned up once. The chain recombines TRBV7-6 with TRBJ2-2; 7 nucleotides agree with TRBD1. V trimming: 1 base; J trimming: 5 bases; junction bases outside the gene matches: 19. The germline V gene encodes CDR1 SGHVS and CDR2 FNYEAQ. The CDR3 is 20 residues long. CDR3 nucleotides: TGTGCCAGCAGCTTAGTACAGACAGGGTACGGAAGGTCGAGGACCGGGGAGCTGTTTTTT. Protein product: CASSLVQTGYGRSRTGELFF.